This is a list of T cell receptor beta chains from one sample in a study of cytomegalovirus exposure and HLA in healthy donors. Method: immunoSEQ multiplex PCR; TCRdb's copy keeps in-frame clones and lacks some. The sample shows 70,000 to 95,000 clones, roughly 77% of them seen only once. The sample taken for sequencing was PBMCs. Receptor source: a man between 40 and 49 years old in good health and CMV-seronegative. Both conserved end residues are part of each CDR3. A D gene is named only where the DNA matches it firmly. Part of the rows lack a size; the others show once, few, many or a class for expanded clones.

J | D | size | V | DNA | CDR3
TRBJ1-5 | NA | NA | TRBV7-8 | TGTGCCAGCAGCCCTCCGAGGGCGCAGGAGCCCCAGCATTTT | CASSPPRAQEPQHF
TRBJ1-1 | TRBD1 | NA | TRBV11-2 | TGTGCCAGCAGCTTACTGGGACAGGGAGGGACTGAAGCTTTCTTT | CASSLLGQGGTEAFF
TRBJ1-1 | NA | NA | TRBV19 | TGTGCCAGTAGAACCGACAGGACCTACACTGAAGCTTTCTTT | CASRTDRTYTEAFF
TRBJ1-1 | NA | NA | TRBV7-9 | TGTGCCAGCAGCTTGGCTGGGGCTGGGATGAACACTGAAGCTTTCTTT | CASSLAGAGMNTEAFF
TRBJ1-1 | NA | NA | TRBV6-5 | TGTGCCACCCAGTTAAACGGGGTAGTCGGAGCTTTCTTT | CATQLNGVVGAFF
TRBJ2-5 | TRBD1 | NA | TRBV7-2 | TGTGCCAGCAGCGTGGGACAGACCAAGATAGGGACCCAGTACTTC | CASSVGQTKIGTQYF
TRBJ2-1 | TRBD2 | NA | TRBV9 | TGTGCCAGCAGCGAGACTAGCGGGAGCGTCTATGAGCAGTTCTTC | CASSETSGSVYEQFF
TRBJ1-2 | TRBD1 | few | TRBV5-8 | TGTGCCAGCAGCACAGGGGACATGTCTAACTATGGCTACACCTTC | CASSTGDMSNYGYTF
TRBJ1-1 | NA | NA | TRBV20-1 | TGCAGTGCTGGGCATTCCACTGAAGCTTTCTTT | CSAGHSTEAFF
TRBJ2-5 | TRBD2 | NA | TRBV27 | TGTGCCAGCAGTTACCTAGCGGGAGGGTGGTCGGAGACCCAGTACTTC | CASSYLAGGWSETQYF
TRBJ1-1 | NA | NA | TRBV5-1 | TGCGCCTCCTATGGGGAGTTTAGCACTGAAGCTTTCTTT | CASYGEFSTEAFF
TRBJ2-7 | NA | NA | TRBV5-1 | TGCGCCAGCAGAACCGACAGGCCTACCTACGAGCAGTACTTC | CASRTDRPTYEQYF
TRBJ1-1 | NA | NA | TRBV5-1 | TGCGCCAGCAGCTTGGAACCCGGGGTTTCGAACACTGAAGCTTTCTTT | CASSLEPGVSNTEAFF
TRBJ2-5 | NA | NA | TRBV6-6 | TGTGCCAGCAGTTACTCGTCGGAGACCCAGTACTTC | CASSYSSETQYF
TRBJ2-7 | NA | NA | TRBV19 | TGTGCCAGTAGGGCGGCGGGGACGGAATACGAGCAGTACTTC | CASRAAGTEYEQYF
TRBJ1-5 | NA | NA | TRBV19 | TGTGCCAGTAGACCTGACAGATCAAGCAATCAGCCCCAGCATTTT | CASRPDRSSNQPQHF
TRBJ2-5 | TRBD2 | NA | TRBV2 | TGTGCCAGCAGTGAAGAAAGGGAGGGGACCCAGTACTTC | CASSEEREGTQYF
TRBJ2-6 | NA | NA | TRBV2 | TGTGCCAGCAACCCCCGGTCTCATTCTGGGGCCAACGTCCTGACTTTC | CASNPRSHSGANVLTF
TRBJ1-5 | NA | NA | TRBV28 | TGTGCCAGCAGTTTCTTCAGGGCCGGCCGGCCCCAGCATTTT | CASSFFRAGRPQHF
TRBJ1-6 | TRBD1 | once | TRBV4-1 | TGCGCCAGCAGCCAAGGGACAGGGGCTGATCGATCCTATAATTCACCCCTCCACTTT | CASSQGTGADRSYNSPLHF
TRBJ2-7 | NA | NA | TRBV2 | TGTGCCAGCAACCCTCCGGGACACGGGCGTGGCGAGCAGTACTTC | CASNPPGHGRGEQYF
TRBJ1-5 | TRBD1 | NA | TRBV7-2 | TGTGCCAGCAGCTGGACGACAGGGGGAAAGCCCCAGCATTTT | CASSWTTGGKPQHF
TRBJ2-3 | NA | NA | TRBV6-1 | TGTGCCAGCAGTGAGGGCGTCGGGGTAGGGCAGTATTTT | CASSEGVGVGQYF
TRBJ2-2 | NA | NA | TRBV11-2 | TGTGCCAGCACGGTGAGGGGGGAGCTGTTTTTT | CASTVRGELFF
TRBJ2-2 | NA | once | TRBV6-6 | TGTGCCAGCAGCTCCCCCGGCGGAACCACCGGGGAGCTGTTTTTT | CASSSPGGTTGELFF
TRBJ2-7 | TRBD2 | NA | TRBV18 | TGTGCCAGCTCCCCGGGACTAGCGGGAGGGGGTTCCTACGAGCAGTACTTC | CASSPGLAGGGSYEQYF
TRBJ2-6 | TRBD1 | NA | TRBV15 | TGTGCCACCAGCGTCCAGGGGGCTCTTCCCCATTCTGGGGCCAACGTCCTGACTTTC | CATSVQGALPHSGANVLTF
TRBJ1-1 | TRBD1 | few | TRBV9 | TGTGCCAGCAGCCCTGCAGGGACAGCGAACACTGAAGCTTTCTTT | CASSPAGTANTEAFF
TRBJ2-1 | TRBD1 | NA | TRBV14 | TGTGCCAGCAGCCCCACCATCGACAGGGGCCGCGCTTACAATGAGCAGTTCTTC | CASSPTIDRGRAYNEQFF
TRBJ1-1 | TRBD1 | NA | TRBV28 | TGTGCCAGCAGAGGACAGGGTGCGACTTTCTTT | CASRGQGATFF
TRBJ2-5 | TRBD1 | few | TRBV19 | TGTGCCAGTAGGGGACAGGGAGAGACCCAGTACTTC | CASRGQGETQYF
TRBJ2-7 | TRBD1 | NA | TRBV19 | TGTGCCAGCGGGACAGCTGGCTCCTACGAGCAGTACTTC | CASGTAGSYEQYF
TRBJ2-7 | NA | NA | TRBV4-1 | TGCGCCAGCAGCCATAACTGGGAGTACGAGCAGTACTTC | CASSHNWEYEQYF
TRBJ1-3 | NA | few | TRBV28 | TGTGCCAGCAGTTCACAGGGTGTAGTAAACACCATATATTTT | CASSSQGVVNTIYF
TRBJ1-1 | NA | NA | TRBV7-6 | TGTGCCAGCAGCTTTACAGGAGACACTGAAGCTTTCTTT | CASSFTGDTEAFF
TRBJ2-7 | NA | NA | TRBV5-1 | TGCGCCAGCAGCTTGTTGGGGCGAGGAAGCTCCTACGAGCAGTACTTC | CASSLLGRGSSYEQYF
TRBJ2-4 | NA | NA | TRBV4-1 | TGCGCCAGCAGCCTAGAAGTTAACCGGGCCAAAAACATTCAGTACTTC | CASSLEVNRAKNIQYF
TRBJ2-3 | NA | NA | TRBV28 | TGTGCCAGCAGAGGCCTGGGGACCAATGACAGGGATACGCAGTATTTT | CASRGLGTNDRDTQYF
TRBJ1-2 | NA | NA | TRBV28 | TGTGCCAGCAAGAGTTCGGAGAAATATGGCTACACCTTC | CASKSSEKYGYTF
TRBJ2-5 | NA | NA | TRBV15 | TGTGCCACCAGCAGAGATACACTATCCGGGGAGACCCAGTACTTC | CATSRDTLSGETQYF
TRBJ1-5 | NA | NA | TRBV7-9 | TGTGCCAGCAGCTTAGGCGGGAACCTCAATCAGCCCCAGCATTTT | CASSLGGNLNQPQHF
TRBJ2-1 | NA | NA | TRBV5-1 | TGCGCCAGCAGCTTGGAGTCGGGACTCAATGAGCAGTTCTTC | CASSLESGLNEQFF
TRBJ2-6 | NA | NA | TRBV28 | TGTGCCAGCAGTTCAGGGTCCTCTGGGGCCAACGTCCTGACTTTC | CASSSGSSGANVLTF
TRBJ1-3 | TRBD1 | NA | TRBV7-9 | TGTGCCAGCAGCTTAGGGGGGACAGGGTCTGGAAACACCATATATTTT | CASSLGGTGSGNTIYF
TRBJ2-1 | NA | NA | TRBV5-6 | TGTGCCAGCAGCTTGTCAGTCAATGAGCAGTTCTTC | CASSLSVNEQFF
TRBJ1-1 | TRBD1 | NA | TRBV11-2 | TGTGCCAGCAGATCACCGGGACAGCGAACCACTGAAGCTTTCTTT | CASRSPGQRTTEAFF
TRBJ2-7 | TRBD2 | NA | TRBV7-9 | TGTGCCAGCAGCTTAGGTCCTAGCGGGAGTCTCTTGCAGTACTTC | CASSLGPSGSLLQYF
TRBJ2-7 | NA | NA | TRBV27 | TGTGCCAGCAGCCGGGAACAGGGCCCATCCGCCTACGAGCAGTACTTC | CASSREQGPSAYEQYF
TRBJ2-3 | TRBD2 | NA | TRBV5-1 | TGCGCCAGCAGCTCGTCCACTAGCGGGAGCTACACAGATACGCAGTATTTT | CASSSSTSGSYTDTQYF